The 4 T cell receptor beta chains below were found in one sample sequenced in a study of T cell clones after liver transplantation. This table comes from immunoSEQ multiplex PCR, and its TCRdb copy is limited to in-frame clones, with some not included. The table lists 45,000 or so clones, about 86% of them singletons. Sequenced material: CD4+ T cells from blood, taken 24 months after liver transplant. The receptor set was obtained from a human patient who received a liver transplant. Some T cells may possibly be graft donor cells.

The chain uses TRBV5-1 and TRBJ2-1; 11 nucleotides line up with TRBD2. The V gene end was trimmed by 1 base and the J gene end by 8 bases; junction bases not matched to a gene: 8. The CDR3 consists of 16 residues. Germline-derived CDR1 and CDR2 are SGHRS and YFSETQ. CDR3 region: CASSLPRGSGGDEQFF. CDR3 DNA sequence: TGCGCCAGCAGCTTGCCCCGGGGTAGCGGGGGGGATGAGCAGTTCTTC. Full variable domain (rest looked up from reference TRBV5-1 and TRBJ2-1): KAGVTQTPRYLIKTRGQQVTLSCSPISGHRSVSWYQQTPGQGLQFLFEYFSETQRNKGNFPGRFSGRQFSNSRSEMNVSTLELGDSALYLCASSLPRGSGGDEQFFGPGTRLTVL.

V gene TRBV6-6 combines with J gene TRBJ2-3; maybe TRBD1 (6 bases). This CDR3 comprises 15 residues. Germline-derived CDR1 and CDR2 are MNHNY and SVGAGI (reference sequence). V gave up 2 bases and J gave up 0 bases, with 9 bases separating them. The CDR3 here is CASSYDQGSTDTQYF. The CDR3, as DNA: TGTGCCAGCAGTTACGACCAGGGGAGCACAGATACGCAGTATTTT.

The chain is built from TRBV19 and TRBJ2-7; 9 bases line up with TRBD1. This CDR3 has 14 residues. Germline assignment: CDR1 LNHDA and CDR2 SQIVND (reference sequence). Trimming cost V 3 bases and J 5 bases; bases outside gene matches: 5. The CDR3 sequence: CASSIPGQGNEQYF. The CDR3 nucleotides read TGTGCCAGTAGTATCCCCGGACAGGGGAACGAGCAGTACTTC. The full variable domain, completed using reference TRBV19 and TRBJ2-7, is DGGITQSPKYLFRKEGQNVTLSCEQNLNHDAMYWYRQDPGQGLRLIYYSQIVNDFQKGDIAEGYSVSREKKESFPLTVTSAQKNPTAFYLCASSIPGQGNEQYFGPGTRLTVT.

This clone was seen a single time. V is TRBV5-1 and J is TRBJ2-5, with D perhaps TRBD1 or TRBD2 (5 bases each). Trimming pared 0 bases from V and 0 bases from J, leaving 9 bases between. This CDR3 has 15 amino acids. Germline-derived CDR1 and CDR2 are SGHRS and YFSETQ. The CDR3 bases are TGCGCCAGCAGCTTGGCCGGGACCCACCAAGAGACCCAGTACTTC. This gives the protein CASSLAGTHQETQYF.